These T cell receptor beta chains were read from a single sample in a study of cytomegalovirus exposure and HLA in healthy donors. Some clones are missing from TCRdb's copy, which holds only in-frame ones; the method was immunoSEQ multiplex PCR. The sample holds under 70,000 clones; 68% are singletons and the top ten take roughly 1.9%. The specimen was PBMCs. The receptors derive from a young woman in good health and CMV-seronegative. Each CDR3 is given with its conserved first and last residue.

TRBV9,TRBJ1-1,CASSVDGNTEAFF
TRBV4-2,TRBJ2-5,CASSQGSGGEKETQYF
TRBV25-1,TRBJ1-2,CASSEPGTGAPNYGYTF
TRBV7-2,TRBJ2-1,CASSLRMTGAGNEQFF
TRBV27,TRBJ1-6,CASSVRDYGVHNSPLHF
TRBV2,TRBJ2-1,CASRALAGGRHNEQFF
TRBV5-4,TRBJ2-7,CASSYRQGQDEQYF
TRBV7-9,TRBJ2-5,CASSWDSQETQYF
TRBV5-1,TRBJ2-1,CASSSTQGNEQFF
TRBV12-5,TRBJ2-7,CASGDSLYEQYF
TRBV7-3,TRBJ2-1,CASSPWTSAYNEQFF
TRBV5-4,TRBJ1-6,CASSRGNYNSPLHF
TRBV6-1,TRBJ1-5,CAVAGDNQPQHF
TRBV21-1,TRBJ2-7,CASSKEWDTPGYEQYF
TRBV5-4,TRBJ1-2,CASSQDSGAGYGYTF
TRBV10-3,TRBJ2-3,CATRKGGGVSADTQYF
TRBV4-3,TRBJ1-4,CASSQGTGTNEKLFF
TRBV6-1,TRBJ1-5,CASRPEGRPNQPQHF
TRBV6-6,TRBJ2-7,CASSHENLQGRQYF
TRBV7-9,TRBJ1-3,CASSPDRAGNTIYF
TRBV5-6,TRBJ2-7,CASSTPQGAPSYEQYF
TRBV19,TRBJ2-1,CASSIGGAYNEQFF